Each of the 30 T cell receptor beta chains below was sequenced from the same sample in a study of T cell repertoires in cytomegalovirus infection. One entry per CDR3 protein results from TCRdb running MiXCR on the reads. Of around 260,000 distinct CDR3 sequences in the sample, less than 9.5% are singletons; the top ten hold approximately 16%. Sequenced sample: PBMCs. These TCRs come from a human donor in good health (CMV status not recorded). Some clones in this sample may be carry-over from other donors' samples.

There are a few counts of this clonotype. The chain couples TRBV20-1 to TRBJ2-7; no clear D. The CDR3 is 12 amino acids. CDR1 is DFQATT, CDR2 SNEGSKA, per germline (reference sequence). Trimming took off 1 base at V and 6 bases at J, with 10 bases between the two ends. The CDR3 region has the DNA TGCAGTGCTAGAGGACAACGTACCGAGCAGTACTTC. Its translation: CSARGQRTEQYF.

This rearrangement joins TRBV7-2 to TRBJ1-6; TRBD1 matches 8 bases. The junction had 5 bases not matched to a gene; V was cut back by 5 bases and J by 5 bases. Germline lookup yields CDR1 SGHTA and CDR2 FQGNSA. The CDR3 has 15 amino acids. CDR3 DNA sequence: TGTGCCAGCAGCCGACAACAGGGGGATAATTCACCCCTCCACTTT. Amino acid sequence: CASSRQQGDNSPLHF.

This clonotype was seen repeatedly, ten times or more. The chain carries TRBV7-6 and TRBJ2-7, with 10 positions matching TRBD1. The CDR3 runs 14 residues. V was pared by 4 bases and J by 5 bases, with 5 bases of the junction left unmatched. Germline loops: CDR1 SGHVS, CDR2 FNYEAQ. The CDR3 loop is CASSSGTGVNEQYF. CDR3 nucleotides: TGTGCCAGCAGCTCGGGGACAGGGGTCAACGAGCAGTACTTC.

This clonotype turned up a few times. The V call is TRBV6-1, the J call TRBJ1-1; 8 bases line up with TRBD1. Germline CDR1 and CDR2: MNHNS and SASEGT. This CDR3 contains 14 residues. V was pared by 6 bases and J by 9 bases, with 12 bases of the junction left unmatched. The CDR3 nucleotides are TGTGCCAGCAGAACGTCAAGGACAGGGAGGAAAGCTTTCTTT. Translated: CASRTSRTGRKAFF.

This clonotype was counted many times. The V and J genes are TRBV11-2 and TRBJ2-7; 12 positions match TRBD2. V gave up 2 bases and J gave up 7 bases; unmatched junction bases: 9. The CDR3 runs to 16 residues. Germline CDR1 reads SGHAT; CDR2 reads FQNNGV. This CDR3 reads CASSLNRLAGVFEQYF. Here the CDR3 DNA reads TGTGCCAGCAGCTTAAACCGACTAGCGGGAGTATTTGAGCAGTACTTC. The full variable domain, its missing parts supplied by reference TRBV11-2 and TRBJ2-7, is EAGVAQSPRYKIIEKRQSVAFWCNPISGHATLYWYQQILGQGPKLLIQFQNNGVVDDSQLPKDRFSAERLKGVDSTLKIQPAKLEDSAVYLCASSLNRLAGVFEQYFGPGTRLTVT.

This clonotype was seen ten or more times. The chain employs TRBV7-2 and TRBJ1-2, with TRBD1 matching over 7 bases. CDR1 and CDR2 from the germline V gene are SGHTA and FQGNSA. The junction had 13 bases not matched to a gene; V was cut back by 4 bases and J by 5 bases. The CDR3 totals 16 residues. The chain's CDR3 is CASSSGQVGFWYGYTF. CDR3 DNA sequence: TGTGCCAGCAGCTCAGGACAGGTCGGGTTTTGGTATGGCTACACCTTC.

This clonotype was counted between two and nine times. The chain joins TRBV6-5 to TRBJ2-1, with TRBD2 matching 10 bases. Germline V gene sequence: CDR1 MNHEY, CDR2 SVGAGI. V lost 2 bases, J lost 7 bases, and 8 bases stayed unmatched. CDR3 length: 16 residues. CDR3 loop: CASSYEAGGPRNEQFF. Here the CDR3 DNA reads TGTGCCAGCAGTTACGAAGCGGGAGGGCCTCGGAATGAGCAGTTCTTC.

This clonotype appeared many times. The chain joins TRBV7-9 to TRBJ2-5; 7 bases are shared with TRBD1. CDR1 and CDR2 (germline): SEHNR, FQNEAQ (reference sequence). The V gene end was trimmed by 6 bases and the J gene end by 3 bases; junction bases not matched to a gene: 13. The CDR3 length is 16 residues. Written as DNA, the CDR3 is TGTGCCAGCAGACAAGCTCCTCGGGACAGAAAAGAGACCCAGTACTTC. It codes for CASRQAPRDRKETQYF.

This clonotype came up many times. The rearrangement joins TRBV5-1 to TRBJ1-1, with D maybe TRBD1 (5 bases). Trimming stripped 2 bases from V and 5 bases from J, with 10 bases between. CDR1 and CDR2 from the germline V gene are SGHRS and YFSETQ. The CDR3 loop spans 13 amino acids. The CDR3 spells CASSFSWGTEAFF. The CDR3 DNA follows: TGCGCCAGCAGCTTCTCGTGGGGGACTGAAGCTTTCTTT.

In its sample, this clonotype was seen many times. The rearrangement links TRBV28 to TRBJ2-5; weak D call: TRBD1 (5 bases). Germline V gene sequence: CDR1 MDHEN, CDR2 SYDVKM. Trimming took off 6 bases at V and 2 bases at J, with 13 bases between the two ends. CDR3 length equals 14 residues. CDR3 sequence (DNA): TGTGCCAGCAGCTCCCCCGACAGACAAGAGACCCAGTACTTC. Translating it yields CASSSPDRQETQYF.

V and J are TRBV4-1 and TRBJ2-1; D is perhaps TRBD2 (6 bases). The germline gives CDR1 MGHRA, CDR2 YSYEKL. Between the trimmed V and J ends, which lost 0 bases and 7 bases, there was a span of 13 bases. The CDR3 length is 15 residues. The CDR3 sequence: CASSQDRTTLNEQFF. In nucleotides, the CDR3 is TGCGCCAGCAGCCAAGATCGGACTACCCTAAATGAGCAGTTCTTC.

This clonotype was counted many times. The rearrangement joins TRBV7-2 to TRBJ1-1; weak D call: TRBD1 (6 bases). Trimming stripped 7 bases from V and 3 bases from J, with 21 bases between. The CDR3 totals 16 residues. Germline lookup yields CDR1 SGHTA and CDR2 FQGNSA. The CDR3 is CASTLGGSDLHTEAFF. The CDR3 DNA reads as TGTGCCAGCACCCTAGGGGGGTCCGACCTTCACACTGAAGCTTTCTTT.

This clonotype showed up many times. The chain has TRBV28 and TRBJ1-2; D not certain. This CDR3 contains 13 residues. Looked up from germline, CDR1 is MDHEN and CDR2 is SYDVKM. Trimming took off 7 bases at V and 10 bases at J, with 19 bases between the two ends. The CDR3: CASTPHDRVDYTF. The CDR3 DNA reads TGTGCCAGCACCCCCCACGACCGAGTTGACTACACCTTC.

The sample holds many counts of this clonotype. The V call is TRBV12-5, the J call TRBJ2-7; a weak D match, TRBD2 (5 bases). Germline V lookup: CDR1 LGHNT, CDR2 FRNRAP. Between the trimmed V and J ends, which lost 5 bases and 4 bases, there was a span of 15 bases. This CDR3 is built from 14 residues. CDR3 sequence (DNA): TGTGCTAGTGGTGCGGACTCCGGAATATACGAGCAGTACTTC. This sequence encodes CASGADSGIYEQYF.

This clonotype was seen a few times. The rearrangement joins TRBV29-1 to TRBJ1-2; tentatively, D is TRBD1 (5 bases). The CDR3 totals 11 residues. The V end lost 7 bases, the J end lost 6 bases, and 12 bases lay between the germline ends. CDR1 is SQVTM and CDR2 is ANQGSEA in the germline V gene. The CDR3 coding sequence is TGCAGCGAAAGAGGGGCGGATGGCTACACCTTC. This translates into CSERGADGYTF.

This clonotype was counted only a few times. The chain uses TRBV5-1 and TRBJ2-5; 9 bases are shared with TRBD1. Trimming took 0 bases from V and 4 from J; bases not matched to a gene: 4. The CDR3 has 15 amino acids. The germline V gene has CDR1 SGHRS and CDR2 YFSETQ. The CDR3 nucleotides are TGCGCCAGCAGCTTGGACAGGGGGCAGGGAGAGACCCAGTACTTC. It translates to CASSLDRGQGETQYF.

V gene TRBV7-9 combines with J gene TRBJ1-4; D not resolved. In germline, CDR1 is SEHNR, CDR2 FQNEAQ (reference sequence). Trimming cost V 5 bases and J 8 bases, with 12 bases left between them. This CDR3 has 13 residues. This CDR3 is CASSQRFGEKLFF. The CDR3 coding sequence is TGTGCCAGCAGCCAACGATTTGGCGAAAAACTGTTTTTT.

This clonotype was picked up many times. V usage is TRBV28 and J usage is TRBJ2-1, with 8 bases matching TRBD2. The CDR3 extends over 18 amino acids. The germline CDR1 and CDR2 sequences are MDHEN and SYDVKM. The J segment lost 2 bases and the V segment lost 4 bases, leaving 13 bases of the junction unmatched. The CDR3 here is CASSSPRAGTSAYNEQFF. Written as DNA, the CDR3 is TGTGCCAGCAGTTCCCCTCGCGCCGGGACTAGTGCCTACAATGAGCAGTTCTTC.

There are many counts of this clonotype. This sequence joins TRBV28 and TRBJ2-7; 8 nucleotides agree with TRBD1. Germline values: CDR1 MDHEN, CDR2 SYDVKM. J gave up 6 bases and V 1 base, and 14 bases lay outside the gene matches. This CDR3 comprises 17 residues. The CDR3, as DNA: TGTGCCAGCAGTTTATACGGGGCAGGACAGGGAAGGCTCGAGCAGTACTTC. This gives the protein CASSLYGAGQGRLEQYF.

This clonotype was seen only a few times. This chain uses TRBV20-1 with TRBJ1-1; no firm D call. The germline V gene has CDR1 DFQATT and CDR2 SNEGSKA (reference sequence). The CDR3 runs to 14 residues. V dropped 0 bases and J dropped 6 bases, with 14 bases sitting between them. The DNA for the CDR3 is TGCAGTGCTAGAGATCCCCCGGGGATCCCTGAAGCTTTCTTT. This gives the protein CSARDPPGIPEAFF.

This clonotype was seen only a few times. This chain joins TRBV3-1 and TRBJ2-7; tentatively, D is TRBD2 (6 bases). CDR1 and CDR2 (germline): LGHDT, YNNKEL (reference sequence). V shed 5 bases and J shed 2 bases, with 16 bases lying between them. The CDR3 length is 15 residues. The DNA for the CDR3 is TGTGCCAGCAGCGACCGCAGGAGGGGAACCTACGAGCAGTACTTC. It specifies CASSDRRRGTYEQYF.

This clonotype was picked up many times. The rearrangement links TRBV7-2 to TRBJ1-4; weak D call: TRBD1 (6 bases). CDR1 is SGHTA, CDR2 FQGNSA, per germline. This CDR3 contains 15 residues. Trimming pared 1 base from V and 4 bases from J, leaving 10 bases between. The CDR3 spells CASSLETGVNEKLFF. Here the CDR3 DNA reads TGTGCCAGCAGCTTAGAGACAGGAGTTAATGAAAAACTGTTTTTT. The whole variable domain, remainder taken from reference TRBV7-2 and TRBJ1-4, is GAGVSQSPSNKVTEKGKDVELRCDPISGHTALYWYRQSLGQGLEFLIYFQGNSAPDKSGLPSDRFSAERTGGSVSTLTIQRTQQEDSAVYLCASSLETGVNEKLFFGSGTQLSVL.

The table lists this clonotype with many counts. The chain recombines TRBV7-2 with TRBJ2-3, with 7 bases lining up with TRBD2. The CDR3 sequence is 14 residues long. Germline V gene data show CDR1 as SGHTA and CDR2 as FQGNSA. The J segment lost 4 bases and the V segment lost 5 bases, leaving 6 bases of the junction unmatched. In DNA form, the CDR3 reads TGTGCCAGCAGCCCACGGGCGGGGGCAGATACGCAGTATTTT. Protein sequence: CASSPRAGADTQYF.

Ten or more counts support this clonotype. The chain couples TRBV28 to TRBJ1-1; D is possibly TRBD1 (5 bases). The germline V gene encodes CDR1 MDHEN and CDR2 SYDVKM. V dropped 6 bases and J dropped 2 bases, with 16 bases sitting between them. The CDR3 length is 15 residues. The CDR3 reads CASSDPRDGNTEAFF. CDR3 sequence (DNA): TGTGCCAGCAGCGACCCCCGGGACGGTAACACTGAAGCTTTCTTT. Based on the CDR3 plus reference TRBV28 and TRBJ1-1, the full variable domain is DVKVTQSSRYLVKRTGEKVFLECVQDMDHENMFWYRQDPGLGLRLIYFSYDVKMKEKGDIPEGYSVSREKKERFSLILESASTNQTSMYLCASSDPRDGNTEAFFGQGTRLTVV.

This clonotype was seen many times. This chain connects TRBV7-2 to TRBJ2-7; tentatively, D is TRBD1 (6 bases). The V end lost 5 bases, the J end lost 0 bases, and 11 bases lay between the germline ends. The germline V gene encodes CDR1 SGHTA and CDR2 FQGNSA. This CDR3 is built from 14 residues. This CDR3 reads CASSQDSISYEQYF. CDR3 coding DNA: TGTGCCAGCAGCCAGGACAGCATCTCCTACGAGCAGTACTTC.

This clonotype showed up many times. This chain connects TRBV6-2 or TRBV6-3 to TRBJ2-7, with 8 bases lining up with TRBD2. CDR3 length: 15 amino acids. The trim removed 8 bases at V and 5 bases at J, leaving 14 bases unmatched. Germline lookup yields CDR1 MNHEY and CDR2 SVGEGT. CDR3 in DNA: TGTGCCAGCGGGGACCCCAGCGGGAGTAAGAACGAGCAGTACTTC. Its translation is CASGDPSGSKNEQYF.

This clonotype has only one observation. The chain combines TRBV5-6 with TRBJ2-3; a possible D gene is TRBD2 (5 bases). CDR1 and CDR2 from the germline V gene are SGHDT and YYEEEE. CDR3 size: 17 residues. V lost 1 base, J lost 0 bases, and 15 bases lay in between. The CDR3 coding sequence is TGTGCCAGCAGCTTGATCCCGGGGAGCAGAAGCACAGATACGCAGTATTTT. Translated, it gives CASSLIPGSRSTDTQYF.

This clonotype was picked up a small number of times. This chain links TRBV20-1 with TRBJ2-7; D is uncertain. Trimming left V 3 bases short and J 6 bases short, with 12 bases between. The CDR3 length is 12 residues. Germline V gene lookup returns CDR1 DFQATT and CDR2 SNEGSKA (reference sequence). CDR3 loop: CSASLGIREQYF. The CDR3 bases are TGCAGTGCTAGTTTGGGGATCCGCGAGCAGTACTTC.

The count of this clonotype is one. The V call is TRBV12-3 or TRBV12-4, the J call TRBJ1-5; D is unclear. There are 14 residues in the CDR3. Trimming removed 8 bases from V and 6 bases from J, with 17 bases in between. The CDR3 coding sequence is TGTGCCAGCTATGAAACTGGCGCGCGTCAGCCCCAGCATTTT. Translation gives CASYETGARQPQHF.

The rearrangement uses TRBV7-2 and TRBJ1-6; 8 positions agree with TRBD1. V lost 5 bases to trimming and J lost 0 bases; unmatched junction nucleotides: 9. Germline V CDR1 and CDR2: SGHTA, FQGNSA. The CDR3 length is 18 residues. DNA for the CDR3: TGTGCCAGCAGCCCGGGGCCACAGGGGGTCTCCTATAATTCACCCCTCCACTTT. Amino acids: CASSPGPQGVSYNSPLHF.